This T cell receptor (beta chain) was sequenced for a study of T cells in Graves' hyperthyroidism and ophthalmopathy. This clonotype was recorded many times. Its antigen remains unknown. Amplification targeted TCR beta CDR3 regions from RNA transcripts. First-round RT-PCR with HTBI primers amplified the TCR CDR3 region. One entry per CDR3 protein results from TCRdb running MiXCR on the multiplex PCR reads. The data show over 700,000 distinct CDR3 sequences, with roughly 20% seen just once and 16% held by the top ten. The CDR3 has 15 amino acids. Losses at the gene ends were 6 bases for V and 6 bases for J; bases not matched to a gene: 6. Diagnosing involved the use of clinical symptoms, serum thyroxine and TRAb, thyroid ultrasound and orbital computed tomography. Any symptoms of ophthalmopathy came after the first hyperthyroidism diagnosis, from which the blood sample dates. Findings of the study overall: The model foresaw ophthalmopathy a median roughly 6 months prior to onset. Blood held most thyroid clonotypes expanded above 0.001 frequency.

The chain is built from TRBV12-3 or TRBV12-4 and TRBJ2-1; 12 positions match TRBD2. Sequenced input: blood. This TCR came from a woman aged 45-59 years with Graves' hyperthyroidism that later progressed to Graves' ophthalmopathy. The CDR3 protein is CASRSSGGAVNEQFF. The CDR3 nucleotides read TGTGCCAGCAGATCTAGCGGGGGGGCCGTCAATGAGCAGTTCTTC.